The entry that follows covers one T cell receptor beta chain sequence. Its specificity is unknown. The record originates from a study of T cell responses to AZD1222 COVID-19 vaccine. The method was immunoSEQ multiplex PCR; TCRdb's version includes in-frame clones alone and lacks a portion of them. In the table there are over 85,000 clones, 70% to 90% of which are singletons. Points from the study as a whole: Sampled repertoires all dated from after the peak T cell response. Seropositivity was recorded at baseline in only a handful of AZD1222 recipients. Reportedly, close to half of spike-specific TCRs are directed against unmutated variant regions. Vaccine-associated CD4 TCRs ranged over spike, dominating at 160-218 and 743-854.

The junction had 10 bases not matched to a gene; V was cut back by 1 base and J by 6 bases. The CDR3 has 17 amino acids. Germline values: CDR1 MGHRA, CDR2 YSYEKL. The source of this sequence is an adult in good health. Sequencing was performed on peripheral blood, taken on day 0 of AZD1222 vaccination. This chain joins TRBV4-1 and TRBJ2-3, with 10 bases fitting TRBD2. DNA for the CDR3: TGCGCCAGCAGCCAAGGCGTGCTAGCGGGAGTGGCGGATACGCAGTATTTT. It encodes CASSQGVLAGVADTQYF.